This entry concerns a single T cell receptor (beta chain). The data were obtained in a study of T cell responses to AZD1222 COVID-19 vaccine. Measured with immunoSEQ multiplex PCR; TCRdb has only the in-frame clones, and not every one. The repertoire has around 150,000 clones, 88% of them found once; the top ten carry approximately 3.1%. Looked up from germline, CDR1 is SGDLS and CDR2 is YYNGEE. V was cut by 0 bases and J by 2 bases, with 9 bases left in between. The CDR3 consists of 15 residues. Sequencing was performed on peripheral blood, taken on day 0 of MenACWY control vaccination. The clonotype originates from an adult in good health. V usage is TRBV9 and J usage is TRBJ1-5; D gene unclear. As DNA, the CDR3 is TGTGCCAGCAGCGTAGCGGGGAGCGGCAATCAGCCCCAGCATTTT. It yields the protein CASSVAGSGNQPQHF.